The clone carrying this TCR beta chain occurred a few times. Antigen specificity is unknown. Alongside a J-beta primer mix, a sample-barcoded 5' primer served in a second PCR lasting roughly 7 to 11 cycles. TCRdb redid the calling of the 5' RACE reads with MiXCR, one entry per CDR3 protein. In the table there are hundreds of thousands of distinct CDR3 sequences, 20% to 25% of which are singletons. This CDR3 has 14 residues. V gave up 6 bases and J gave up 2 bases, with 12 bases separating them. CDR1 and CDR2 (germline): MNHEY, SVGAGI. The entry originates in a study of blood T cells in healthy people across ages. Study observations and caveats: Leaving the PBMCs unsorted stopped any conclusive comparison of naive versus antigen-experienced cells. CMV infection status of these donors was not known. Measured against age, TCR beta diversity per million T cells decreased in a roughly linear manner.

This chain connects TRBV6-5 to TRBJ2-3; D remains unclear. The TCR comes from a man between 70 and 80 years old in good health. The sample consisted of blood. CDR3 sequence: CASRMNGVTDTQYF. CDR3 coding DNA: TGTGCCAGCAGGATGAACGGCGTCACAGATACGCAGTATTTT.